Sequencing of this T cell receptor (beta chain) was carried out in a study of T cell responses to AZD1222 COVID-19 vaccine (dated by TCRdb to the early 2020s). About the full investigation: AZD1222 recipients whose second dose came at about 4 weeks and those whose second dose came at about 12 weeks were combined into one group, since spike-specific TCR depth and breadth did not differ between the two schedules. A total of 233 trial participants underwent TCR sequencing, of whom some 200 had received two doses of AZD1222 and 26 had received two doses of the MenACWY control vaccine. Trial participants were enrolled into age subgroups of 18-55, 56-69 and 70-plus years, which contained 148, 28 and 57 TCR-sequenced participants, respectively. The research as a whole found: Because no day 14 peak-response samples were available, the repertoires could be characterized only after the peak T cell response. The 56-69-year group was small, and its depth increase did not reach significance, likely because of low power. Epitopes outside the regions mutated in the B.1.351 and B.1.1.7 variants were reportedly recognized by nearly half of the unique spike-specific TCRs. Conclusions about previously exposed vaccinees were limited because only a handful of AZD1222 recipients were SARS-CoV-2 seropositive at baseline. The vaccine-associated CD4 TCRs covered the entire spike protein, and the dominant responses fell in regions 160-218 and 743-854. A significant rise in spike-specific TCR breadth and depth was observed after two AZD1222 doses relative to day 0 and relative to MenACWY recipients. Most participants were white British and females outnumbered males, and the authors suggested that clonal diversity may have been underestimated.

The V and J ends are trimmed by 5 bases and 5 bases, leaving 15 bases between them. There are 14 amino acids in the CDR3, from cysteine to phenylalanine inclusive. The read is trimmed to its CDR3 DNA, 42 bases read in frame from base 1. The germline V gene encodes CDR1 ENHRY and CDR2 SYGVKD. The CDR3 regions of human TCRbeta chains were analyzed by immunosequencing. Under the source paper's analysis protocol: Repertoire TCRs were matched against a reference library of SARS-CoV-2-specific TCRs generated with the MIRA antigen-specificity platform. Breadth was defined as the fraction of unique TCRs that were SARS-CoV-2-associated, and depth was defined as the fraction of total T cells that were SARS-CoV-2-associated. Using the MIRA data, each spike-specific TCR was assigned both to the spike region to which the TCR was reactive and to a CD4 or CD8 class. Log10-transformed breadth and depth values were compared by one-way ANOVA with Sidak's multiple comparisons tests. TCRdb took this table from immuneACCESS and kept in-frame rearrangements with V and J called. Such tables lack part of the clones; where checked against another copy, unresolved V genes explain under half of the gap, and the rest is unexplained. V and J calls and clone size are as listed in that table; D and trimming were resolved from the DNA. In this sample the table shows around 91,000 clones, approximately 90% of which occur a single time. The leading ten clones occupy roughly 21% of the sample.

Details on this clone: What antigen it recognizes has not been identified. The record has no base qualities; no much larger clone is one base away.

The meaning of the sample's time point label: baseline before first vaccination. The vaccinee samples were drawn from two UK trials, COV001 and COV002, one of which was a single-blind randomized controlled phase 2/3 trial testing AZD1222 (ChAdOx1 nCoV-19) in healthy adults. For TCRbeta chain sequencing, PBMC samples from trial participants were taken at day 0 and at day 28 after the second dose. The clonotype comes from an adult in good health. The sample consisted of peripheral blood, taken on day 0 of AZD1222 vaccination. The chain joins TRBV10-3 to TRBJ1-1; the D region possibly corresponds to TRBD1 (6 bases align). The CDR3 region has the sequence CAISPAQGRTEAFF. The DNA is as follows: TGTGCCATCAGTCCCGCTCAGGGGAGAACTGAAGCTTTCTTT.